What follows are 4 T cell receptor beta chains derived from one specimen sequenced in a study of OX40 agonist ivuxolimab in advanced cancers. TCRdb keeps only in-frame clones here, not all; method: immunoSEQ multiplex PCR. The sample has roughly 74,000 clones, about four fifths seen once; the top ten hold approximately 2%. The specimen was CD4+ or CD8+ T cells sorted from blood, collected in a trial of the OX40 agonist ivuxolimab. The receptors here all came from an adult with an advanced solid tumor such as melanoma, head and neck, liver or kidney cancer.

The genes are TRBV9 and TRBJ2-7; D perhaps matches TRBD1 (6 bases). The ends were cut back, 4 bases at V and 0 bases at J, with 11 bases in the middle. This CDR3 comprises 14 residues. Germline CDR1 reads SGDLS; CDR2 reads YYNGEE. CDR3 coding DNA: TGTGCCAGCAGCCCCGAGGGACACTCCTACGAGCAGTACTTC. Protein sequence: CASSPEGHSYEQYF.

The chain employs TRBV5-1 and TRBJ2-5; either TRBD1 or TRBD2 may supply D (6 bases each). This CDR3 region has 15 residues. In germline, CDR1 is SGHRS, CDR2 YFSETQ. V lost 0 bases, J lost 2 bases, and 11 bases lay in between. CDR3: CASSLEGGTQETQYF. The DNA for the CDR3 is TGCGCCAGCAGCTTGGAGGGGGGAACTCAAGAGACCCAGTACTTC. Together with reference TRBV5-1 and TRBJ2-5, the CDR3 gives the full variable domain: KAGVTQTPRYLIKTRGQQVTLSCSPISGHRSVSWYQQTPGQGLQFLFEYFSETQRNKGNFPGRFSGRQFSNSRSEMNVSTLELGDSALYLCASSLEGGTQETQYFGPGTRLLVL.

This clone showed up just once. CDR3 sequence: CASRLGLKTYEQYF. CDR3 nucleotides: TGTGCCAGCAGGTTGGGACTTAAGACCTACGAGCAGTACTTC. This chain joins TRBV28 and TRBJ2-5; D might be TRBD2 (6 bases). TRBJ2-7 explains the end of the DNA better; the J call may be wrong. The CDR3 spans 14 residues. Per germline, CDR1 MDHEN and CDR2 SYDVKM.

The chain uses TRBV5-1 and TRBJ2-3, with D unresolved. Germline values: CDR1 SGHRS, CDR2 YFSETQ. CDR3 length equals 15 residues. The V end lost 2 bases, the J end lost 0 bases, and 10 bases lay between the germline ends. This CDR3 reads CASSFAPVSTDTQYF. In DNA form, the CDR3 reads TGCGCCAGCAGCTTCGCCCCGGTTAGCACAGATACGCAGTATTTT.